The 9 T cell receptor beta chains presented below share a single source sample, sequenced in a study of CD8 T cells in Susac syndrome (dated by TCRdb to about 2019). Libraries were built with the immunoSEQ multiplex PCR assay. RNA was extracted using the RNeasy kit, and about 0.45 to 1 ug of the RNA was reverse transcribed with random hexamers. TCRdb trimmed the raw reads at Q25, called clones with MiXCR and kept productive beta chains. Under each unique CDR3 protein, matching rows form one entry showing the most common genes and DNA. The table for this sample lists about 190,000 distinct CDR3 sequences; just under 95% of them were counted only once. Roughly 0.15% of the sample lies in the top ten. Sample: CD8+ T cells from PBMCs. These receptors were taken from a human donor with Susac syndrome.

This chain uses TRBV27 with TRBJ1-5, with no clear D. CDR3 length: 15 residues. The V and J ends lost 5 bases and 4 bases respectively, with 15 bases between them. The germline gives CDR1 MNHEY, CDR2 SMNVEV (reference sequence). CDR3 DNA: TGTGCCAGCAGTAGTTGGGAAGAGGGAAATCAGCCCCAGCATTTT. Translated: CASSSWEEGNQPQHF.

The V and J genes are TRBV24-1 and TRBJ2-1; 10 nucleotides line up with TRBD1. V gave up 0 bases and J gave up 9 bases; unmatched junction bases: 7. CDR1 is KGHDR, CDR2 SFDVKD, per germline. This CDR3 region has 16 residues. CDR3 protein: CATSDLRDRGSSEQFF. In DNA form, the CDR3 reads TGTGCCACCAGTGATTTGCGGGACAGGGGTTCAAGTGAGCAGTTCTTC.

This clonotype has just one count. The chain links TRBV7-9 to TRBJ2-5, with 11 positions matching TRBD1. This CDR3 is built from 16 residues. With 1 base clipped from V and 4 bases from J, the junction kept 5 bases outside the gene matches. In germline, CDR1 is SEHNR, CDR2 FQNEAQ (reference sequence). CDR3 nucleotide sequence: TGTGCCAGCAGCTTAGGGACAGGGGGCATGGGAGAGACCCAGTACTTC. Amino acid sequence: CASSLGTGGMGETQYF.

The V gene is TRBV23-1, the J gene TRBJ2-7; 8 bases agree with TRBD1. TRBV23-1 qualifies as an ORF whose function is uncertain. Trimming took 3 bases from V and 1 from J; bases not matched to a gene: 5. CDR3 length: 15 residues. As DNA, the CDR3 is TGCGCCAGCAGTCACTTTCGGGACAGGTCCTACGAGCAGTACTTC. Amino acids: CASSHFRDRSYEQYF.

The gene calls are TRBV28 and TRBJ2-7; TRBD1 matches at 7 bases. The CDR3 covers 13 residues. CDR1 MDHEN and CDR2 SYDVKM come from the germline V gene. The V gene end was trimmed by 2 bases and the J gene end by 6 bases; junction bases not matched to a gene: 4. CDR3 bases: TGTGCCAGCAGTTTAAAAGGGGGCGCCGAGCAGTACTTC. This gives the protein CASSLKGGAEQYF.

The chain employs TRBV20-1 and TRBJ2-1; D may correspond to TRBD1 or TRBD2 (5 bases each). Germline lookup yields CDR1 DFQATT and CDR2 SNEGSKA (reference sequence). The ends were cut back, 0 bases at V and 8 bases at J, with 14 bases in the middle. The CDR3 consists of 14 residues. The CDR3 DNA follows: TGCAGTGCTAGAGATATGTCAGAGGGGTATGAGCAGTTCTTC. Translating it yields CSARDMSEGYEQFF.

This chain links TRBV6-5 with TRBJ1-1; D is possibly TRBD1 (5 bases). The germline V gene encodes CDR1 MNHEY and CDR2 SVGAGI. V was pared by 6 bases and J by 7 bases, with 21 bases between. The CDR3 runs 15 residues. The CDR3 coding sequence is TGTGCCAGCAGGGGGTCGACAGCCATTAGCCTTGAAGCTTTCTTT. Encoded protein: CASRGSTAISLEAFF.

The chain is built from TRBV27 and TRBJ1-2; 10 nucleotides line up with TRBD1. CDR1 is MNHEY, CDR2 SMNVEV, per germline (reference sequence). With V trimmed by 6 bases and J by 6 bases, 4 bases remained unmatched. The CDR3 contains 13 residues. CDR3 loop: CASSWTGGDGYTF. DNA for the CDR3: TGTGCCAGCAGCTGGACAGGGGGAGATGGCTACACCTTC.

The rearrangement uses TRBV27 and TRBJ2-7; D gene unclear. Germline V gene lookup returns CDR1 MNHEY and CDR2 SMNVEV (reference sequence). With 0 bases removed from V and 6 bases from J, the gap between germline ends came to 9 bases. The CDR3 has 13 residues. CDR3 sequence reads: CASSLSPMSEQYF. CDR3 DNA sequence: TGTGCCAGCAGTTTATCCCCGATGTCCGAGCAGTACTTC.